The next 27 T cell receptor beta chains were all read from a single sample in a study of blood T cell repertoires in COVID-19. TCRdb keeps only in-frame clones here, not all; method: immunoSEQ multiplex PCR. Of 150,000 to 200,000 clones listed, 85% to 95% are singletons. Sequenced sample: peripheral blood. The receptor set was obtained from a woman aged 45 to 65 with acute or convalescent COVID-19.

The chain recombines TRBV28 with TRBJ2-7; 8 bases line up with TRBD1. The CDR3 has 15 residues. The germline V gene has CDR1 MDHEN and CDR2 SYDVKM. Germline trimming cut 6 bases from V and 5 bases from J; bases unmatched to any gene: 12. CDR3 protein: CASSITGQAGDEQYF. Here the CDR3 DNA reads TGTGCCAGCAGCATAACGGGACAGGCCGGGGACGAGCAGTACTTC.

CDR3: CASSIGVGGQYQPGSQHF. The CDR3 region has the DNA TGTGCCAGTAGTATTGGGGTTGGGGGCCAGTACCAACCAGGGTCCCAGCATTTT. The rearrangement uses TRBV19 and TRBJ1-5; weak D call: TRBD1 (6 bases). CDR3 length equals 18 residues. The germline gives CDR1 LNHDA, CDR2 SQIVND (reference sequence). Trimming took off 3 bases at V and 11 bases at J, with 29 bases between the two ends.

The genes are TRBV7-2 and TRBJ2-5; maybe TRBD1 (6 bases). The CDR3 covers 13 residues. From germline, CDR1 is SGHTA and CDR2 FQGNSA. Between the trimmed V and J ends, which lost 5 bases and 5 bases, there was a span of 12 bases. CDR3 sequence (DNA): TGTGCCAGCAGCCCTACAGGGTGGGAGACCCAGTACTTC. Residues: CASSPTGWETQYF.

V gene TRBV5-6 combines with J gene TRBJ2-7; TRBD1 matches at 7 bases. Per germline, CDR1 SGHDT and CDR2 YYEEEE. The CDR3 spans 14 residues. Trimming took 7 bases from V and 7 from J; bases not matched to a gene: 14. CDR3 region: CASPVVDRAGEQYF. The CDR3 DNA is TGTGCCAGCCCCGTGGTAGACAGGGCTGGGGAGCAGTACTTC.

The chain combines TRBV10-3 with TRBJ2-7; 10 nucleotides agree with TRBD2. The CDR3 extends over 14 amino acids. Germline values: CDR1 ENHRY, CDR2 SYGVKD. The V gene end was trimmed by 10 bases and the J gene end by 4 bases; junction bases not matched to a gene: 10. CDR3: CATGTSVPSYEQYF. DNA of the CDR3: TGTGCCACAGGGACTAGCGTCCCCTCATACGAGCAGTACTTC.

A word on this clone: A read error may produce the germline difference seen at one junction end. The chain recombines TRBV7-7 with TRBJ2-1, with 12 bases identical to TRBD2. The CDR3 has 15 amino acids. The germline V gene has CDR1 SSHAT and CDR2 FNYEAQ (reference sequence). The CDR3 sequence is CASSLTSGSHNEQFF. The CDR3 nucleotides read TGTGCTAGCAGCTTGACTAGCGGGAGCCACAATGAGCAGTTCTTC.

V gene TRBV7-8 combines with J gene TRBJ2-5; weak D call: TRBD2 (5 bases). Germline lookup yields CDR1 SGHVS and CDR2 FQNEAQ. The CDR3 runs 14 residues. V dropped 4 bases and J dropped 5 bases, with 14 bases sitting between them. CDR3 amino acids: CASSSRTVGETQYF. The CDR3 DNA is TGTGCCAGCAGCTCGCGGACTGTCGGGGAGACCCAGTACTTC.

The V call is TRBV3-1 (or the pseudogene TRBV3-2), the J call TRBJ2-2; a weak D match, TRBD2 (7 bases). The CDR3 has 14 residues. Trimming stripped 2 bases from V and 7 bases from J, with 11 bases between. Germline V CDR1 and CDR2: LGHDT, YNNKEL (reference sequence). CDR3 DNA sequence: TGTGCCAGCAGCCAACGGGGGGCTTTCGGGGAGCTGTTTTTT. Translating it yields CASSQRGAFGELFF.

The CDR3 sequence is CAWSDGKFSSYNSPLHF. The CDR3 nucleotides read TGTGCCTGGAGCGACGGGAAATTTAGCTCCTATAATTCACCCCTCCACTTT. V gene TRBV30 combines with J gene TRBJ1-6; D unclear. The CDR3 contains 17 residues. CDR1 and CDR2 from the germline V gene are GTSNPN and SVGIG (reference sequence). Trimming stripped 3 bases from V and 0 bases from J, with 15 bases between.

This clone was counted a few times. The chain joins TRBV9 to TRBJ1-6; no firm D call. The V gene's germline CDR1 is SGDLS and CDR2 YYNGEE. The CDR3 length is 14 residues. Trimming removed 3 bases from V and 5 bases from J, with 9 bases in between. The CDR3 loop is CASSAQVHNSPLHF. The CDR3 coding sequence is TGTGCCAGCAGCGCCCAGGTACATAATTCACCCCTCCACTTT. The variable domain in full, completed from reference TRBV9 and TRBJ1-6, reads DSGVTQTPKHLITATGQRVTLRCSPRSGDLSVYWYQQSLDQGLQFLIQYYNGEERAKGNILERFSAQQFPDLHSELNLSSLELGDSALYFCASSAQVHNSPLHFGNGTRLTVT.

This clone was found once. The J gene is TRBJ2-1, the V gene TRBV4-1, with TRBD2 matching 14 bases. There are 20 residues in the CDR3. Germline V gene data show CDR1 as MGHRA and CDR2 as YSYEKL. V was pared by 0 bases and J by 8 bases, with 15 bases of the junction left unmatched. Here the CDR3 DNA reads TGCGCCAGCAGCCAAGATCGGTTGACTAGCGGGAGGGCCTTGTTAGATGAGCAGTTCTTC. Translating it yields CASSQDRLTSGRALLDEQFF.

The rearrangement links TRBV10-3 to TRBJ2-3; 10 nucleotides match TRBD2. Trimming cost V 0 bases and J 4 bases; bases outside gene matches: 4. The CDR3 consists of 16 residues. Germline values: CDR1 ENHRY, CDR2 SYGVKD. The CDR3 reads CAISESASGSADTQYF. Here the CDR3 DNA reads TGTGCCATCAGTGAGTCGGCTAGCGGGAGCGCAGATACGCAGTATTTT.

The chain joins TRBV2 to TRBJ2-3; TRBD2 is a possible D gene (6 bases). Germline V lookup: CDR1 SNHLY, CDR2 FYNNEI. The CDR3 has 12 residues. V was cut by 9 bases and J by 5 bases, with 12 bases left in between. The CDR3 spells CARGLYQDTQYF. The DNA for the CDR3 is TGTGCCAGGGGACTTTACCAAGATACGCAGTATTTT.

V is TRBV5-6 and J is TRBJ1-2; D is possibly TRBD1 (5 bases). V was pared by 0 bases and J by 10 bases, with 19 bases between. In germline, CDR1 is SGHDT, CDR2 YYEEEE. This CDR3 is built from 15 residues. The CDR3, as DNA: TGTGCCAGCAGCTTGGCGCCAGGGCGGCCCACCCCCTACACCTTC. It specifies CASSLAPGRPTPYTF.

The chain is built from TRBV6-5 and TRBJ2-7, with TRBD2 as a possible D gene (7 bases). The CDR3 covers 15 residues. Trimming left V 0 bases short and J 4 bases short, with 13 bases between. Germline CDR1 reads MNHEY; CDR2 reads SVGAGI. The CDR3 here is CASSYSAGRGYEQYF. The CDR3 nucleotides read TGTGCCAGCAGTTACTCCGCAGGGAGGGGGTACGAGCAGTACTTC.

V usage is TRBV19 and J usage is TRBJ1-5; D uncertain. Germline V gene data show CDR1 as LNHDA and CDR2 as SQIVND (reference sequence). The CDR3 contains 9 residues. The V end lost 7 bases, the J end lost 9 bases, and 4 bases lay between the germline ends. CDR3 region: CASTGPQHF. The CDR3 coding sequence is TGTGCCAGTACGGGGCCCCAGCATTTT.

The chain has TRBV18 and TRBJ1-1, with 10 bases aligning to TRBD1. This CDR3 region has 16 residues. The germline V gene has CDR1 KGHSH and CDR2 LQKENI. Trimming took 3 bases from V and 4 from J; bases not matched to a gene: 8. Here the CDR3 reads CASSPQTGGAGTEAFF. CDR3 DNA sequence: TGTGCCAGCTCACCCCAGACAGGGGGCGCGGGCACTGAAGCTTTCTTT.

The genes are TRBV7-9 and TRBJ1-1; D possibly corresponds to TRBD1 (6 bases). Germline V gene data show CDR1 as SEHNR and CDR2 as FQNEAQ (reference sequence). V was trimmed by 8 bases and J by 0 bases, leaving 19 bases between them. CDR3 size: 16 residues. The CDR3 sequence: CASGGAIGSLNTEAFF. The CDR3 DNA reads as TGTGCCAGCGGGGGGGCAATCGGCTCGTTGAACACTGAAGCTTTCTTT.

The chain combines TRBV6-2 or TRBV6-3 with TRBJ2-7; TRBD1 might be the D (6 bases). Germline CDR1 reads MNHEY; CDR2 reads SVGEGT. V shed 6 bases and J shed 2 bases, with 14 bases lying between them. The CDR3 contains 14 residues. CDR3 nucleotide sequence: TGTGCCAGCAGCCGGACAGCCTTTCCCTACGAGCAGTACTTC. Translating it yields CASSRTAFPYEQYF.

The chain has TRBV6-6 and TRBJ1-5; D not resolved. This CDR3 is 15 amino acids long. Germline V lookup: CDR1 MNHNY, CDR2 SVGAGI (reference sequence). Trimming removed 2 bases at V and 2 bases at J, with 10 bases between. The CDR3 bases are TGTGCCAGCAGTTACGAGGCCGGAGGCAATCAGCCCCAGCATTTT. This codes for CASSYEAGGNQPQHF.

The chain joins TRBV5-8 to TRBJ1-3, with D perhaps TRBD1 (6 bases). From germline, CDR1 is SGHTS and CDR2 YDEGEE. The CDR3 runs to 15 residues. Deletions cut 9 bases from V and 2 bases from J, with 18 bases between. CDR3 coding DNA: TGTGCCACCAGGCCCCCCGGGGGGCCTGGAAACACCATATATTTT. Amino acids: CATRPPGGPGNTIYF. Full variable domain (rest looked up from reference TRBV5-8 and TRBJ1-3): EAGVTQSPTHLIKTRGQQATLRCSPISGHTSVYWYQQALGLGLQFLLWYDEGEERNRGNFPPRFSGRQFPNYSSELNVNALELEDSALYLCATRPPGGPGNTIYFGEGSWLTVV.

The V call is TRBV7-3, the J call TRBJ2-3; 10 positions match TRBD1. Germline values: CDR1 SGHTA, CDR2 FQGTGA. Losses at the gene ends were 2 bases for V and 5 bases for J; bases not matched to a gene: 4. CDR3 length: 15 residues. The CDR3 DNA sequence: TGTGCCAGCAGCTTAGGGACAGGGGTGGGAGATACGCAGTATTTT. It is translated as CASSLGTGVGDTQYF.

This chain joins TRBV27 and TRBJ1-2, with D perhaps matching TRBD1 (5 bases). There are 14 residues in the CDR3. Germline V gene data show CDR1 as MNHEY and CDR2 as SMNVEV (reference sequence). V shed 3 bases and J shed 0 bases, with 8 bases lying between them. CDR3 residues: CASSFGGSNYGYTF. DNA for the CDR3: TGTGCCAGCAGTTTCGGGGGTTCTAACTATGGCTACACCTTC.

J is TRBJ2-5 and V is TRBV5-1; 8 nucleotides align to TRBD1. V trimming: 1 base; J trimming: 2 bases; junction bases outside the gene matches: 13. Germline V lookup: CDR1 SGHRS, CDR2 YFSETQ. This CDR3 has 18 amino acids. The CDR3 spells CASSLRVATGDIQETQYF. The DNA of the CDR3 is TGCGCCAGCAGCTTGAGGGTAGCGACAGGGGATATACAAGAGACCCAGTACTTC. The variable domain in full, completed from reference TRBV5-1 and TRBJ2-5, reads KAGVTQTPRYLIKTRGQQVTLSCSPISGHRSVSWYQQTPGQGLQFLFEYFSETQRNKGNFPGRFSGRQFSNSRSEMNVSTLELGDSALYLCASSLRVATGDIQETQYFGPGTRLLVL.

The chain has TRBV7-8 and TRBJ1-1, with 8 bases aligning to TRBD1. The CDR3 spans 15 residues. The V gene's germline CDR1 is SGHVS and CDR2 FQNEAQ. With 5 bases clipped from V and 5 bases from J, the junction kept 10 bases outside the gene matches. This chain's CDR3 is CASSPRQGKGTEAFF. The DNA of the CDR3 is TGTGCCAGCAGCCCCAGACAGGGGAAGGGAACTGAAGCTTTCTTT.

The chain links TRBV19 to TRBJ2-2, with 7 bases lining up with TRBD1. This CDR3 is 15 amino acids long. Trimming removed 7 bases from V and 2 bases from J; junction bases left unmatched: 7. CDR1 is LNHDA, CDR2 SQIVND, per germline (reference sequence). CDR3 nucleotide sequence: TGTGCCAGTACTCATCAGGGGGTAAACACCGGGGAGCTGTTTTTT. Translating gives CASTHQGVNTGELFF.

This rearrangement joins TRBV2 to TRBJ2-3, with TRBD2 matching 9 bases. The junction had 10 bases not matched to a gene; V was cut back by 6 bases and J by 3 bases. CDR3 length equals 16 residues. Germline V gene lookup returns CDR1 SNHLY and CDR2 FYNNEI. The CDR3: CASSLRASGETDTQYF. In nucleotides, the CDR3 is TGTGCCAGCAGCCTTCGGGCTAGCGGGGAAACAGATACGCAGTATTTT.